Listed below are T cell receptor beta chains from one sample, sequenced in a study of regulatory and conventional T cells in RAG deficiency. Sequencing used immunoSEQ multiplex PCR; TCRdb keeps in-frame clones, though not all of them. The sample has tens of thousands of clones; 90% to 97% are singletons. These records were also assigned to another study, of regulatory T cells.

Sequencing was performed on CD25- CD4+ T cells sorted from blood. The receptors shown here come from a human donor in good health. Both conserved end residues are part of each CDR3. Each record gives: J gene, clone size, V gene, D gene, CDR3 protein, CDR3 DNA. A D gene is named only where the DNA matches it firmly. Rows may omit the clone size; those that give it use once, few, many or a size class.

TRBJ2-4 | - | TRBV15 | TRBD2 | CATSSGPGGPPYIQYF | TGTGCCACCAGCTCGGGGCCGGGGGGGCCTCCATACATTCAGTACTTC
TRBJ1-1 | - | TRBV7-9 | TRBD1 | CASSLGQNFEAFF | TGTGCCAGCAGCTTGGGACAGAACTTTGAAGCTTTCTTT
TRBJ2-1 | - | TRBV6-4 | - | CASTRTASSYNEQFF | TGTGCCAGCACCAGGACAGCGAGCTCCTACAATGAGCAGTTCTTC
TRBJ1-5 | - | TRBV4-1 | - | CASSQEGGGATQPQHF | TGCGCCAGCAGCCAAGAAGGGGGGGGCGCGACCCAGCCCCAGCATTTT
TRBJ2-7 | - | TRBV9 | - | CASSVDTGQSGYEQYF | TGTGCCAGCAGCGTAGACACCGGACAGTCCGGCTACGAGCAGTACTTC
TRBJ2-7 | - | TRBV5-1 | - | CASSFASATGAEQYF | TGCGCCAGCAGCTTTGCTAGCGCCACAGGGGCCGAGCAGTACTTC
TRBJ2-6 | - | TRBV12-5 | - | CASGSGSGANVLTF | TGTGCTAGTGGTTCGGGCTCTGGGGCCAACGTCCTGACTTTC
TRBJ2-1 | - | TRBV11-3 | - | CASSSSYHPSVEQFF | TGTGCCAGCAGCTCATCCTATCACCCAAGCGTCGAGCAGTTCTTC
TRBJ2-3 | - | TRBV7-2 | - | CASSLLLTDTQYF | TGTGCCAGCAGCCTACTACTGACAGATACGCAGTATTTT
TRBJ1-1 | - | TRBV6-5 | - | CASSGGVGPATEAFF | TGTGCCAGCAGCGGTGGAGTCGGCCCGGCAACTGAAGCTTTCTTT
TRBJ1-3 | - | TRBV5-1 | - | CASSPGDMGGNTIYF | TGCGCCAGCAGCCCGGGGGATATGGGTGGAAACACCATATATTTT
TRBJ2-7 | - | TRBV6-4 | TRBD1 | CASSDFPGTGGMINSYEQYF | TGTGCCAGCAGTGACTTTCCCGGGACAGGGGGAATGATAAATTCCTACGAGCAGTACTTC
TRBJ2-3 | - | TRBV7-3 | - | CASRSGGTDTQYF | TGTGCCAGCAGATCCGGAGGGACAGATACGCAGTATTTT
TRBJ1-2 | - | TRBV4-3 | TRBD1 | CASSQSDRALGYTF | TGCGCCAGCAGCCAATCTGACAGGGCTTTAGGCTACACCTTC
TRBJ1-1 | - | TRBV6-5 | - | CASSDRPPYTEAFF | TGTGCCAGCAGTGACAGGCCACCCTACACTGAAGCTTTCTTT
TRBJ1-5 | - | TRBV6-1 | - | CASSVGTAEGSQHF | TGTGCCAGCAGTGTAGGCACAGCGGAAGGGTCCCAGCATTTT
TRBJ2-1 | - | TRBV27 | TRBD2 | CASSQPGLAGGSYNEQFF | TGTGCCAGCAGTCAACCGGGACTAGCGGGAGGGTCCTACAATGAGCAGTTCTTC
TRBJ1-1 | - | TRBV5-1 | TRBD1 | CASSGTSTGLTEAFF | TGCGCCAGCAGCGGAACATCGACAGGGCTCACTGAAGCTTTCTTT
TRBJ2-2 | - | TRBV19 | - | CASSPTVARELFF | TGTGCCAGTAGTCCAACAGTCGCCCGGGAGCTGTTTTTT
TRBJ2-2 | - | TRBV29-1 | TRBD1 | CSVDDRGLNTGELFF | TGCAGCGTTGATGACAGGGGGCTGAACACCGGGGAGCTGTTTTTT
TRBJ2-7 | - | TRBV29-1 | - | CSVERDSPYEQYF | TGCAGCGTTGAGCGGGACAGCCCCTACGAGCAGTACTTC
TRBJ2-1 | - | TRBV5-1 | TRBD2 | CASRLAGGTYNEQFF | TGCGCCAGCAGACTAGCGGGGGGGACCTACAATGAGCAGTTCTTC
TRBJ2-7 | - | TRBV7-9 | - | CASSLRGGFYEQYF | TGTGCCAGCAGCTTACGGGGAGGATTTTACGAGCAGTACTTC
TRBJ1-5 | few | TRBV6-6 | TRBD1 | CASSQPTGVGNQPQHF | TGTGCCAGCAGCCAACCGACAGGGGTTGGCAATCAGCCCCAGCATTTT
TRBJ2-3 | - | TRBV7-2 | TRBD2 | CASSLRTSQSTDTQYF | TGTGCCAGCAGCCTTCGGACTAGCCAAAGCACAGATACGCAGTATTTT
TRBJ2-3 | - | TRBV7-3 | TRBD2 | CASSLMREAGLNTQYF | TGTGCCAGCAGCTTAATGAGGGAAGCGGGGCTAAATACGCAGTATTTT
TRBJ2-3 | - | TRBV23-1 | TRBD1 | CASSQSRTGTGTQYF | TGCGCCAGCAGTCAATCGAGGACAGGGACAGGTACGCAGTATTTT
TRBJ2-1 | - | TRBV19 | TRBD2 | CASRLKASGQNNEQFF | TGTGCCAGTAGATTGAAGGCTAGCGGACAAAACAATGAGCAGTTCTTC
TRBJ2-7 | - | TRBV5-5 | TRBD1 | CASRWGGQGTYEQYF | TGTGCCAGCAGATGGGGGGGACAGGGAACCTACGAGCAGTACTTC
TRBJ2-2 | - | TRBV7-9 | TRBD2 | CASSRFGGDTGELFF | TGTGCCAGCAGCCGTTTTGGGGGGGACACCGGGGAGCTGTTTTTT
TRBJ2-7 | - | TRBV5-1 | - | CASSLPAGSADEQYF | TGCGCCAGCAGCTTGCCGGCAGGGTCGGCCGACGAGCAGTACTTC
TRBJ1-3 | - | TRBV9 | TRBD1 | CASSADRGGNTIYF | TGTGCCAGCAGCGCCGACAGGGGCGGAAACACCATATATTTT
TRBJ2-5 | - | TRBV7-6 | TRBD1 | CASSLGGIRQGHQETQYF | TGTGCCAGCAGCTTAGGGGGCATTAGACAGGGGCACCAAGAGACCCAGTACTTC
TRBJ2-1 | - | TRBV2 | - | CASLFGEANEQFF | TGTGCCAGCCTTTTTGGGGAGGCCAATGAGCAGTTCTTC
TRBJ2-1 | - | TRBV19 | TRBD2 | CASSIGGRNRGNEQFF | TGTGCCAGTAGTATCGGCGGGAGGAATAGAGGGAATGAGCAGTTCTTC
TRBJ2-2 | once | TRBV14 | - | CASSDRYTGELFF | TGTGCCAGCAGCGACAGGTACACCGGGGAGCTGTTTTTT
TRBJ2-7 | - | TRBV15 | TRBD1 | CATSRASTGGFREQYF | TGTGCCACCAGCAGAGCGTCGACAGGGGGCTTCCGGGAGCAGTACTTC